Listed below are T cell receptor beta chains from one sample, sequenced in a study of molecular identifiers for immune sequencing clone quantification. TCRdb redid the calling of the PCR reads with MiXCR, one entry per CDR3 protein. The table records hundreds of thousands of distinct CDR3 sequences, over 25% of them present only once. The sequencing sample was made of naive CD8+ T cells from blood, with Jurkat cell RNA spiked in. These receptor sequences come from a human donor in good health. Some libraries in this study had Jurkat cell RNA spiked in. Each CDR3 is given with its conserved first and last residue. D genes are given only for firm matches. Size tells how often a clone was seen (once, few, many) or the class of an expanded clone, and some rows leave it out.

TRBJ1-5	-	-	TRBV4-1	TGCGCCAGCAGCCAAACGGGGAGTTATGACAATCAGCCCCCGCATTTT	CASSQTGSYDNQPPHF
TRBJ2-1	-	-	TRBV7-9	TGTGCCAGCAGCCGGACTAATAACCACAATGAGCAGTTCTTC	CASSRTNNHNEQFF
TRBJ1-1	many	-	TRBV29-1	TGCAGCGTAGCCACGAACGTTGGAGCTTTCTTT	CSVATNVGAFF
TRBJ1-1	many	-	TRBV29-1	TGCAGCGACCTATCCAGGGTCACTGAAGCTTTCTTT	CSDLSRVTEAFF
TRBJ2-7	-	TRBD2	TRBV11-1	TGTGCCAGCAGCTTTGGTAGCGGGATGGGAGAGCAGTACTTC	CASSFGSGMGEQYF
TRBJ2-5	-	-	TRBV6-1	TGTGCCAGCAGAACAACAAGGTACCAAGAGACCCAGTACTTC	CASRTTRYQETQYF
TRBJ1-4	-	TRBD1	TRBV7-9	TGTGCCAGCAGCCCCCAGGCAGGGGGAGATGAAAAACTGTTTTTT	CASSPQAGGDEKLFF
TRBJ2-4	many	-	TRBV14	TGTGCCAGCAGCACCCAATCACACATTCAGTACTTC	CASSTQSHIQYF
TRBJ2-3	many	-	TRBV20-1	TGCAGTGCTAGAGAAGAAGTAGCGAGATATACAGATACGCAGTATTTT	CSAREEVARYTDTQYF
TRBJ2-1	-	-	TRBV2	TGTGCCAGCCTCCGGGAGGACAGCTCCTACAATGAGCAGTTCTTC	CASLREDSSYNEQFF
TRBJ1-5	-	-	TRBV20-1	TGCAGTGCTAGAGATAGTGTTGCGGCGCCGGGTCAGCCCCAGCATTTT	CSARDSVAAPGQPQHF
TRBJ1-1	many	-	TRBV27	TGTGCCAGCATTTGGACCAACCTTGGTAACACTGAAGCTTTCTTT	CASIWTNLGNTEAFF
TRBJ1-2	many	TRBD1	TRBV4-3	TGCGCCAGCAGCCAGGAAACAAGACAGGGGGTGAACTATGGCTACACCTTC	CASSQETRQGVNYGYTF
TRBJ1-1	-	-	TRBV7-9	TGTGCCAGCAGCTTAGCTTACCAGGGCACTGAAGCTTTCTTT	CASSLAYQGTEAFF
TRBJ1-4	many	-	TRBV3-1	TGTGCCAGCAGCCATTCAAGAGAAAAACTGTTTTTT	CASSHSREKLFF
TRBJ1-4	many	-	TRBV5-4	TGTGCCAGCAGCTGGGACGCGGCAACTAATGAAAAACTGTTTTTT	CASSWDAATNEKLFF
TRBJ2-7	-	-	TRBV7-2	TGTGCCAGCAGCCAATACCAGGTGACCTGCGAGCAGTACTTC	CASSQYQVTCEQYF
TRBJ1-1	once	-	TRBV27	TGTGCCAACAGTTTATCTGGGGCCACTGAAGCTTTCTTT	CANSLSGATEAFF
TRBJ2-3	many	TRBD2	TRBV29-1	TGCAGCGTTGAAGATGGGACGGGAGGTAGCACAGATACGCAGTATTTT	CSVEDGTGGSTDTQYF
TRBJ1-6	-	-	TRBV19	TGTGCCAGTAGTATGGGGGGTAATTCACCCCTCCACTTT	CASSMGGNSPLHF
TRBJ2-3	few	TRBD1	TRBV14	TGTGCCAGCAGCCAATTCTTGACAGGGGGCACAGATATGCAGTATTTT	CASSQFLTGGTDMQYF
TRBJ1-4	many	-	TRBV4-2	TGTGCCAGCAGCGGACCTTTAGCTAATGAAAAACTGTTTTTT	CASSGPLANEKLFF
TRBJ2-1	-	TRBD2	TRBV27	TGTGCCAGCAGTTTGATAGCGGGAGGGAAACATGAGCAGTTCTTC	CASSLIAGGKHEQFF
TRBJ2-7	many	TRBD2	TRBV7-2	TGTGCCAGCAGCCACCCTAGCGGGCGTGCCTACGAGCAGTACTTC	CASSHPSGRAYEQYF
TRBJ2-7	few	TRBD2	TRBV7-2	TGTGCCAGCAGCCGCCCAACTAGCGGGTTTTTCTCCTACGAGCAGTACTTC	CASSRPTSGFFSYEQYF
TRBJ2-5	few	TRBD1	TRBV12-3/TRBV12-4	TGTGCCAGCAGTTTAAACGCGGGACAGGGGGAGGAGACCCAGTACTTC	CASSLNAGQGEETQYF
TRBJ2-2	many	-	TRBV29-1	TGCAGCGTTGCAGGGGTTTTGACCGGGGAGCTGTTTTTT	CSVAGVLTGELFF
TRBJ1-1	-	TRBD1	TRBV25-1	TGTGCCAGCAGTGAGGAACAGGGGTGGAACACTGAAGCTTTCTTT	CASSEEQGWNTEAFF
TRBJ2-7	many	-	TRBV7-9	TGTGCCAGCAGCTTAGTAGGTGGAGGGGCCTACGAGCAGTACTTC	CASSLVGGGAYEQYF
TRBJ2-3	few	-	TRBV7-7	TGTGCCAGCAGCTTAGGGTACCGGGAAACAGATACGCAGTATTTT	CASSLGYRETDTQYF
TRBJ1-2	few	TRBD1	TRBV6-6	TGTGCCAGCAGTTACGGAGACAGGGCAGACTATGGCTACACCTTC	CASSYGDRADYGYTF
TRBJ2-3	many	TRBD1	TRBV12-3/TRBV12-4	TGTGCCAGCAGTTTGAGGGACAGGGGCACAGATACGCAGTATTTT	CASSLRDRGTDTQYF
TRBJ1-5	few	-	TRBV19	TGTGCCAGTAGTATAGAGTGGACACAATATAGCAATCAGCCCCAGCATTTT	CASSIEWTQYSNQPQHF
TRBJ2-3	many	-	TRBV29-1	TGCAGCGTGGGCGGGGGCACAGATACGCAGTATTTT	CSVGGGTDTQYF
TRBJ2-7	many	-	TRBV27	TGTGCCAGCAGTTTAAGAAGGAGCTCCTACGAGCAGTACTTC	CASSLRRSSYEQYF
TRBJ2-2	-	TRBD2	TRBV9	TGTGCCAGCAGCGTAGTAGGCGGGGGGGACACCGGGGAGCTGTTTTTT	CASSVVGGGDTGELFF
TRBJ1-1	many	-	TRBV6-5	TGTGCCAGTGGACAACAGAACACTGAAGCTTTCTTT	CASGQQNTEAFF
TRBJ2-3	-	-	TRBV6-2/TRBV6-3	TGTGCCAGCAGTCCGTTAGGGAGCGCAGATACGCAGTATTTT	CASSPLGSADTQYF
TRBJ1-2	few	-	TRBV6-2/TRBV6-3	TGTGCCAGCAGCCAGCACGGGGGATACGGCTACACCTTC	CASSQHGGYGYTF
TRBJ2-3	-	TRBD2	TRBV7-9	TGTGCCAGCAGCCTAACACTAGCGGGACTCGCAGATACGCAGTATTTT	CASSLTLAGLADTQYF
TRBJ2-5	few	-	TRBV3-1	TGTGCCAGCAGCCAAGGCGGAGGGTCCGAGACCCAGTACTTC	CASSQGGGSETQYF
TRBJ2-7	-	-	TRBV27	TGTGCCAGCAGTTTAAGGACATCCTACGAGCAGTACTTC	CASSLRTSYEQYF
TRBJ2-3	few	-	TRBV2	TGTGCCTCCAGGTGGGAGACAGATACGCAGTATTTT	CASRWETDTQYF
TRBJ1-6	few	TRBD1	TRBV25-1	TGTGCCAGCAGTGAATGGGCAGGGGGAGGGAAATCACCCCTCCACTTT	CASSEWAGGGKSPLHF
TRBJ2-7	-	-	TRBV7-9	TGTGCCAGCAGCTTCTTCCCCCCCAACAGAGACCACGAGCAGTACTTC	CASSFFPPNRDHEQYF
TRBJ2-1	-	TRBD2	TRBV4-3	TGCGCCAGCAGCCTAAGCCGAGCGGGAGTAGATGAGCAGCTCTTC	CASSLSRAGVDEQLF
TRBJ2-6	few	-	TRBV2	TGTGCTAGCAGCTCCCGGGTTGGGGCCAACGTCCCGACTTTC	CASSSRVGANVPTF
TRBJ2-3	many	-	TRBV6-2/TRBV6-3	TGTGCCAGCAGTTACAACGGAGATACGCAGTATTTT	CASSYNGDTQYF
TRBJ2-7	few	-	TRBV7-9	TGTGCCAGCAGCCCACATCAATACGAGCAGTACTTC	CASSPHQYEQYF